The 12 T cell receptor beta chains in this list originate from one sample, sequenced in a study of T cells after yellow fever vaccination. TCRdb itself ran the 5' RACE reads through MiXCR, one entry per CDR3 protein. There are around 590,000 distinct CDR3 sequences in the sample; roughly an eighth occur only once, and about 15% lies in the top ten. The source was PBMCs, collected on the day of the yellow fever booster vaccination. The receptors were sampled from a man under 40 who received the YFV17D yellow fever vaccine.

In this sample, this clonotype turned up a few times. This sequence joins TRBV6-1 and TRBJ2-2; TRBD2 agrees at 10 bases. This CDR3 spans 16 amino acids. J lost 7 bases, V lost 6 bases, and 11 bases had no gene match. The germline CDR1 and CDR2 sequences are MNHNS and SASEGT. CDR3 nucleotide sequence: TGTGCCAGCAGACCGACGGGACTAGCGTTTGGCGGGGAGCTGTTTTTT. Its translation: CASRPTGLAFGGELFF.

This chain connects TRBV5-1 to TRBJ1-1; D unresolved. V shed 10 bases and J shed 4 bases, with 20 bases lying between them. CDR1 is SGHRS, CDR2 YFSETQ, per germline. CDR3 size: 14 residues. The CDR3 bases are TGCGCCTCGAGCCGGACCGGGGAAGGCACTGAAGCTTTCTTT. This encodes CASSRTGEGTEAFF. Full variable domain (missing parts from reference TRBV5-1 and TRBJ1-1): KAGVTQTPRYLIKTRGQQVTLSCSPISGHRSVSWYQQTPGQGLQFLFEYFSETQRNKGNFPGRFSGRQFSNSRSEMNVSTLELGDSALYLCASSRTGEGTEAFFGQGTRLTVV.

The V call is TRBV20-1, the J call TRBJ2-3; 7 bases match TRBD2. Germline CDR1 is DFQATT and CDR2 is SNEGSKA (reference sequence). The CDR3 is 15 residues long. Trimming cost V 2 bases and J 3 bases; bases outside gene matches: 8. The CDR3 sequence: CSARTYREVTDTQYF. CDR3 bases: TGCAGTGCTAGAACCTATCGGGAGGTGACAGATACGCAGTATTTT.

This chain connects TRBV27 to TRBJ2-7, with TRBD2 matching over 8 bases. Germline V gives CDR1 MNHEY, CDR2 SMNVEV (reference sequence). V lost 5 bases, J lost 3 bases, and 12 bases stayed unmatched. The CDR3 length is 16 residues. The CDR3 bases are TGTGCCAGCAGTCCCTCGGGGGTGACTAGCGTCTACGAGCAGTACTTC. Translated: CASSPSGVTSVYEQYF.

This clonotype was counted a few times. This chain uses TRBV7-9 with TRBJ2-1; 9 bases match TRBD1. CDR1 and CDR2 from the germline V gene are SEHNR and FQNEAQ (reference sequence). CDR3 size: 17 residues. The junction had 11 bases not matched to a gene; V was cut back by 1 base and J by 7 bases. The CDR3 loop is CASSLGIPQGARNEQFF. The CDR3 DNA sequence: TGTGCCAGCAGCTTAGGGATACCACAGGGGGCGAGGAATGAGCAGTTCTTC.

This clonotype was detected a few times. The chain recombines TRBV5-1 with TRBJ2-3, with TRBD1 identical over 11 bases. Germline-derived CDR1 and CDR2 are SGHRS and YFSETQ. J was trimmed by 1 base and V by 5 bases; bases with no gene match: 9. The CDR3 has 17 residues. In DNA form, the CDR3 reads TGCGCCAGCAGAACCGGGACAGGGGGTTCGGGCACAGATACGCAGTATTTT. It codes for CASRTGTGGSGTDTQYF. Combining the CDR3 with reference TRBV5-1 and TRBJ2-3 gives the whole variable domain KAGVTQTPRYLIKTRGQQVTLSCSPISGHRSVSWYQQTPGQGLQFLFEYFSETQRNKGNFPGRFSGRQFSNSRSEMNVSTLELGDSALYLCASRTGTGGSGTDTQYFGPGTRLTVL.

This clonotype was recorded at least ten times. The chain couples TRBV27 to TRBJ2-7; D is unclear. The V end lost 0 bases, the J end lost 4 bases, and 7 bases lay between the germline ends. This CDR3 is 13 amino acids long. The germline gives CDR1 MNHEY, CDR2 SMNVEV (reference sequence). The CDR3 is CASSLSFSYEQYF. The CDR3 DNA follows: TGTGCCAGCAGTTTATCCTTTTCGTACGAGCAGTACTTC.

The sample holds a few counts of this clonotype. The chain has TRBV20-1 and TRBJ2-7, with D possibly being TRBD1 (6 bases). V was shortened by 6 bases and J by 3 bases, with 15 bases between the two germline ends. Per the germline V gene, CDR1 is DFQATT and CDR2 is SNEGSKA (reference sequence). The CDR3 is 13 amino acids. The CDR3 sequence: CSAYPGQSYEQYF. The CDR3 coding sequence is TGCAGTGCCTACCCCGGACAGAGCTACGAGCAGTACTTC.

This clonotype was seen repeatedly, ten times or more. The rearrangement uses TRBV14 and TRBJ1-1; D is unclear. This CDR3 comprises 13 residues. The V and J ends lost 0 bases and 6 bases respectively, with 8 bases between them. Germline CDR1 reads SGHDN; CDR2 reads FVKESK. CDR3 sequence: CASSQDPYPEAFF. The CDR3 nucleotides are TGTGCCAGCAGCCAAGATCCGTACCCTGAAGCTTTCTTT.

The chain carries TRBV5-1 and TRBJ1-2; D might be TRBD1 (5 bases). V lost 6 bases and J 6 bases, leaving 15 bases between the germline ends. This CDR3 has 13 amino acids. Germline CDR1 is SGHRS and CDR2 is YFSETQ. DNA for the CDR3: TGCGCCAGCATCGGGGCCCCAGGAAATGGCTACACCTTC. Encoded protein: CASIGAPGNGYTF.

V and J are TRBV20-1 and TRBJ2-7; no reliable D call. The V gene lost 6 bases and the J gene lost 0 bases, with 15 bases spanning the gap. The CDR3 runs 14 residues. Per the germline V gene, CDR1 is DFQATT and CDR2 is SNEGSKA (reference sequence). Here the CDR3 DNA reads TGCAGTGCGGGCGCCGGGTCACTCTCCTACGAGCAGTACTTC. Protein sequence: CSAGAGSLSYEQYF.

This clonotype was picked up one time. The J gene is TRBJ2-1, the V gene TRBV6-5, with 7 nucleotides matching TRBD2. Germline lookup yields CDR1 MNHEY and CDR2 SVGAGI. The V segment lost 2 bases and the J segment 5 bases; nucleotides outside the gene matches: 6. The CDR3 totals 15 residues. The DNA of the CDR3 is TGTGCCAGCAGTTACCTTGGGGGAGGGAACAATGAGCAGTTCTTC. It specifies CASSYLGGGNNEQFF.